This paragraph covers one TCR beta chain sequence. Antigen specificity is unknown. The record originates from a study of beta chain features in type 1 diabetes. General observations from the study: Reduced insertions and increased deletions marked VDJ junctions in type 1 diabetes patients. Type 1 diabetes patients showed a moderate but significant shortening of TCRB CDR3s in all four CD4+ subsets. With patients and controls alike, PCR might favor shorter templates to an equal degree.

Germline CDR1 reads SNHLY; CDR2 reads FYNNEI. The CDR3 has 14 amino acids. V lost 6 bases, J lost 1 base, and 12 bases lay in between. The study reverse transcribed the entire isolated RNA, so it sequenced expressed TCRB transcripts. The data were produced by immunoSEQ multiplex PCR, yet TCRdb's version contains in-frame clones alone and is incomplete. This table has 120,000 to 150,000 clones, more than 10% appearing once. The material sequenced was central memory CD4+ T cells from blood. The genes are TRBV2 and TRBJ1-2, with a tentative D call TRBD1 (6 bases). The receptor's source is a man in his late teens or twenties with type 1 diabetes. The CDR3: CASSGQIINYGYTF. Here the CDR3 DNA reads TGTGCCAGCAGCGGACAGATTATTAACTATGGCTACACCTTC.